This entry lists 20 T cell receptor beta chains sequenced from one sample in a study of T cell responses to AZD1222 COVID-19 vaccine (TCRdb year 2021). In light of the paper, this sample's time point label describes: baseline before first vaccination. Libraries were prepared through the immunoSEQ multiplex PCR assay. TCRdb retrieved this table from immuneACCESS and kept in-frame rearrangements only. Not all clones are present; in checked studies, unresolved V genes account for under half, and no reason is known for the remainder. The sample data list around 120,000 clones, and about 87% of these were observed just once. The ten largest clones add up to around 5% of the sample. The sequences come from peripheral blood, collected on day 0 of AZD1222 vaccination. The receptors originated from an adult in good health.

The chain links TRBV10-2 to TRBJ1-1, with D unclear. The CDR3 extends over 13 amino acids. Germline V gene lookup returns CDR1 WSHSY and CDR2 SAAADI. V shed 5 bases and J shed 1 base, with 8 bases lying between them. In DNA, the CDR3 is TGCGCCAGCAGTCGGGGAGGGAACACTGAAGCTTTCTTT. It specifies CASSRGGNTEAFF.

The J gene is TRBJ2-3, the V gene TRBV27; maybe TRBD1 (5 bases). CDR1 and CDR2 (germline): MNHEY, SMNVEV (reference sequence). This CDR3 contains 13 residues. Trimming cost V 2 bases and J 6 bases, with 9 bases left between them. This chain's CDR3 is CASSLQGSDTQYF. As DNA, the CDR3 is TGTGCCAGCAGTTTACAGGGTTCGGATACGCAGTATTTT.

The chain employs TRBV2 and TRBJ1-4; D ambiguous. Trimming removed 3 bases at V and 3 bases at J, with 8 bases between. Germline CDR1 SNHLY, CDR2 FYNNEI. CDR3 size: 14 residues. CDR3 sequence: CASSDGRSNEKLFF. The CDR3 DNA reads TGTGCCAGCAGTGACGGGCGGTCTAATGAAAAACTGTTTTTT.

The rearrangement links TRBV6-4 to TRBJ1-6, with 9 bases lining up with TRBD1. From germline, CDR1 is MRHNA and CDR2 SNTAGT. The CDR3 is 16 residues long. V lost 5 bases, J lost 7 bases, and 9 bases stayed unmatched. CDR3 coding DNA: TGTGCCAGCAGTCAAGAGGCCGGGACAGGGAATTCACCCCTCCACTTT. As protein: CASSQEAGTGNSPLHF.

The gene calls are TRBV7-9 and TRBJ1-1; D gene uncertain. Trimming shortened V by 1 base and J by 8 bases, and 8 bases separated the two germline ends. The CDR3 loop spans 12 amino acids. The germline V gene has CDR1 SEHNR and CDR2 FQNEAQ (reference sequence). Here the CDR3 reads CASSLDSSEAFF. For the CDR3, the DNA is TGTGCCAGCAGCTTAGACAGTTCGGAAGCTTTCTTT.

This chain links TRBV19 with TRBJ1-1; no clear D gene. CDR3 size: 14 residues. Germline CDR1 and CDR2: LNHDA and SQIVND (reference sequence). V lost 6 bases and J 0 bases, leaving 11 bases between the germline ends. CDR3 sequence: CASRVRTMNTEAFF. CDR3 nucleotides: TGTGCCAGTAGGGTACGGACGATGAACACTGAAGCTTTCTTT.

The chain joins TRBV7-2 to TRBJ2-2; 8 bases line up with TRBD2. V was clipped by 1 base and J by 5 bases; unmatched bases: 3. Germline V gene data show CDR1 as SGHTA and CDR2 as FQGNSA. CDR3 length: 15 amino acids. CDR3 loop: CASSLVSSGTGELFF. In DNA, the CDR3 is TGTGCCAGCAGCTTAGTCTCTAGCGGGACCGGGGAGCTGTTTTTT.

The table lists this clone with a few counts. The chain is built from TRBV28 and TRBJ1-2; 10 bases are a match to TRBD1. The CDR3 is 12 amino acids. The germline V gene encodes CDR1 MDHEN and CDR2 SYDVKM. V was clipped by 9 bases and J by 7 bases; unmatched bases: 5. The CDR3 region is CASLGQGIGYTF. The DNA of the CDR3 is TGTGCCAGTCTGGGACAGGGGATTGGCTACACCTTC.

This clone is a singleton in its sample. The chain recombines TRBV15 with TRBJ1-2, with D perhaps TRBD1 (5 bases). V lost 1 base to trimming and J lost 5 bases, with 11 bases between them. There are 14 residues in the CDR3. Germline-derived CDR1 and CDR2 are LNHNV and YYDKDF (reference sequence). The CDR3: CATSRGTGDYGYTF. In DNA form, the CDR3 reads TGTGCCACCAGCAGAGGTACAGGTGATTATGGCTACACCTTC.

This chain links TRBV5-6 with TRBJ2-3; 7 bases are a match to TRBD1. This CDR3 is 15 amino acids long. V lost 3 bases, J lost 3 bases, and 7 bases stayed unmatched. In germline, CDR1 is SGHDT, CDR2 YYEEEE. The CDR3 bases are TGTGCCAGCAGCTATGTCGGGACAGAGACAGATACGCAGTATTTT. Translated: CASSYVGTETDTQYF. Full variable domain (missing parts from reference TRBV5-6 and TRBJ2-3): DAGVTQSPTHLIKTRGQQVTLRCSPKSGHDTVSWYQQALGQGPQFIFQYYEEEERQRGNFPDRFSGHQFPNYSSELNVNALLLGDSALYLCASSYVGTETDTQYFGPGTRLTVL.

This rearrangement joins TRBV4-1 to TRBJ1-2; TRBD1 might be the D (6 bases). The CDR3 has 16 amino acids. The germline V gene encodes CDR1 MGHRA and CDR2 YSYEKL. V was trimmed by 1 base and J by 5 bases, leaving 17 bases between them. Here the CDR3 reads CASSQAGQGRVYGYTF. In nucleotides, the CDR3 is TGCGCCAGCAGCCAAGCGGGACAAGGGAGGGTTTATGGCTACACCTTC.

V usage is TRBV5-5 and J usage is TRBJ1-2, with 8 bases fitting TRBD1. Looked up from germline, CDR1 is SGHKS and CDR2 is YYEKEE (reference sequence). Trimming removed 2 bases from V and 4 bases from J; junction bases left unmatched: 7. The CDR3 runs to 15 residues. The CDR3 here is CASSFLDREAYGYTF. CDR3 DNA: TGTGCCAGCAGCTTTTTGGACAGGGAAGCCTATGGCTACACCTTC.

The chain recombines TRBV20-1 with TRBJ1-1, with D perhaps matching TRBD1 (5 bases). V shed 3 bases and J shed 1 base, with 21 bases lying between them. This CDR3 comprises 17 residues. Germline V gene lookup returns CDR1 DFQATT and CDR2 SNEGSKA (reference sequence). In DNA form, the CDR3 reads TGCAGTGCTAGTCCTGGAACCAAACCCGGGGCGAACACTGAAGCTTTCTTT. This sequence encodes CSASPGTKPGANTEAFF.

The CDR3 region is CASSLESVSGGNIQYF. In DNA, the CDR3 is TGTGCCAGCAGCTTGGAGAGTGTGTCGGGGGGCAACATTCAGTACTTC. The chain links TRBV5-4 to TRBJ2-4; perhaps TRBD2 as D (7 bases). The CDR3 is 16 amino acids. V lost 0 bases, J lost 7 bases, and 17 bases lay in between. The germline V gene has CDR1 SGHNT and CDR2 YYREEE (reference sequence).

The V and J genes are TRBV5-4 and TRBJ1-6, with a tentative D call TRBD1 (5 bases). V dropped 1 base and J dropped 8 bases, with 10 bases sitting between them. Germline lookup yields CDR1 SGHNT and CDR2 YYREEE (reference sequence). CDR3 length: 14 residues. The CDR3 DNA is TGTGCCAGCAGCTTGCGGGGGGGACATTCACCCCTCCACTTT. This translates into CASSLRGGHSPLHF.

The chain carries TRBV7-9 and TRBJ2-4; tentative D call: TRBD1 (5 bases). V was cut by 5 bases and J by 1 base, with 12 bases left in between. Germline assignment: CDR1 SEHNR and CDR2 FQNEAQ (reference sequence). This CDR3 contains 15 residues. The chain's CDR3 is CASSPPGMAKNIQYF. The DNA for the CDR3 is TGTGCCAGCAGCCCCCCAGGGATGGCCAAAAACATTCAGTACTTC. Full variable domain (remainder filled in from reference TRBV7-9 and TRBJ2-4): DTGVSQNPRHKITKRGQNVTFRCDPISEHNRLYWYRQTLGQGPEFLTYFQNEAQLEKSRLLSDRFSAERPKGSFSTLEIQRTEQGDSAMYLCASSPPGMAKNIQYFGAGTRLSVL.

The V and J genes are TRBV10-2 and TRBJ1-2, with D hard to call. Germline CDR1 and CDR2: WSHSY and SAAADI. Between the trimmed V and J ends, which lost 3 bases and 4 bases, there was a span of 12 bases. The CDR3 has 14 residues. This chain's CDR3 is CASSDYTGSYGYTF. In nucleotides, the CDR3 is TGCGCCAGCAGTGATTATACGGGGTCCTATGGCTACACCTTC.

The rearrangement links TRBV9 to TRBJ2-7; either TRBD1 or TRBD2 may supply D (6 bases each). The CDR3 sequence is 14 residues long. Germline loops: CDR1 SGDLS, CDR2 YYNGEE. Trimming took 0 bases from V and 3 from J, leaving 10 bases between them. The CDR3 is CASSVAGANYEQYF. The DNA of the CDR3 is TGTGCCAGCAGCGTAGCGGGGGCGAACTACGAGCAGTACTTC.

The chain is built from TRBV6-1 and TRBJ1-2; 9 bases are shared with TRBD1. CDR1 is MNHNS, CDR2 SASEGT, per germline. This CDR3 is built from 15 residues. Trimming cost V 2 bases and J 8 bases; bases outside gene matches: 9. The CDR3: CASSEKTGGLRGYTF. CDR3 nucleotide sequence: TGTGCCAGCAGTGAAAAAACAGGGGGCCTGCGAGGCTACACCTTC.

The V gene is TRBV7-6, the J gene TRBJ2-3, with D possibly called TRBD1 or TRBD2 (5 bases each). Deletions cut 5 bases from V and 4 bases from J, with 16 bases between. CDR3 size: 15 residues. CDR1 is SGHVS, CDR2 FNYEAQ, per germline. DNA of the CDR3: TGTGCCAGCAGCCAAGTGGGGGTTCGGGCAGATACGCAGTATTTT. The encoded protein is CASSQVGVRADTQYF.